Listed below are T cell receptor beta chains from one sample, sequenced in a study of T-cell reconstitution after alpha-beta-depleted transplantation in children. TCRdb reprocessed the PCR reads via MiXCR and lists one record per CDR3 protein. Of approximately 240,000 distinct CDR3 sequences in the sample, about a tenth are singletons; the top ten hold approximately 6.6%. Sequenced material: PBMCs from the stem cell graft donor, taken from the stem cell graft. The receptors shown here come from a human donor who donated a stem cell graft to a child with acute lymphoblastic leukemia. Each CDR3 is given with its conserved first and last residue. Each record gives: V gene, J gene, clone size, D gene, CDR3 DNA, CDR3 protein. The D gene is left open where the match is weak. Rows give clone size only sometimes, using once, few, many, or a class for an expanded clone.

v_call: TRBV3-1
j_call: TRBJ1-2
clone_size: many
d_call: -
cdr3_nt: TGTGCCAGCAGCCCGGGGGGGCTGGGTAACTATGGCTACACCTTC
cdr3_aa: CASSPGGLGNYGYTF

v_call: TRBV3-1
j_call: TRBJ1-1
clone_size: many
d_call: -
cdr3_nt: TGTGCCAGCAGCCAAAATAGGGCAGGGAACACTGAAGCTTTCTTT
cdr3_aa: CASSQNRAGNTEAFF

v_call: TRBV20-1
j_call: TRBJ2-3
clone_size: many
d_call: -
cdr3_nt: TGCAGCTGCGGGCGGGGCACAGATACGCAGTATTTT
cdr3_aa: CSCGRGTDTQYF

v_call: TRBV6-1
j_call: TRBJ2-7
clone_size: -
d_call: -
cdr3_nt: TGTGCCAGCAGGCCCGGACGTAATCCCCGGGCCTACGAGCAGTACTTC
cdr3_aa: CASRPGRNPRAYEQYF

v_call: TRBV6-2/TRBV6-3
j_call: TRBJ2-1
clone_size: many
d_call: -
cdr3_nt: TGTGCCAGCAGTTCATCTCCACTAGCAGGCAATGAGCAGTTCTTC
cdr3_aa: CASSSSPLAGNEQFF

v_call: TRBV10-3
j_call: TRBJ1-5
clone_size: -
d_call: -
cdr3_nt: TGTGCCATCAGTGCGGTGGTGGGTAATAGCAATCAGCCCCAGCATTTT
cdr3_aa: CAISAVVGNSNQPQHF

v_call: TRBV5-6
j_call: TRBJ2-3
clone_size: many
d_call: -
cdr3_nt: TGTGCCAGCAGCTCCCCCTTGGAGGCAGTTGGAGATACGCAGTATTTT
cdr3_aa: CASSSPLEAVGDTQYF

v_call: TRBV6-2/TRBV6-3
j_call: TRBJ1-1
clone_size: few
d_call: -
cdr3_nt: TGTGCCAGCAGTTACCCCACTCGACGGACGCACACTGAAGCTTTCTTT
cdr3_aa: CASSYPTRRTHTEAFF

v_call: TRBV7-2
j_call: TRBJ2-3
clone_size: many
d_call: TRBD2
cdr3_nt: TGTGCCAGCACCTTACTAGCGGGGGCCACAGATACGCAGTATTTT
cdr3_aa: CASTLLAGATDTQYF

v_call: TRBV4-3
j_call: TRBJ2-2
clone_size: many
d_call: -
cdr3_nt: TGCGCCAGCAGCCGCGACGGACGCACCGGGGAGCTGTTTTTT
cdr3_aa: CASSRDGRTGELFF

v_call: TRBV10-2
j_call: TRBJ2-7
clone_size: few
d_call: TRBD1
cdr3_nt: TGCGCCAGCAGTGAGTTGAACAGGGGACGGTACGAGCAGTACTTC
cdr3_aa: CASSELNRGRYEQYF

v_call: TRBV12-3/TRBV12-4
j_call: TRBJ1-5
clone_size: once
d_call: TRBD1
cdr3_nt: TGTGCCAGCAGCCGGGACAGGGCCAGCAATCAGCCCCAGCATTTT
cdr3_aa: CASSRDRASNQPQHF

v_call: TRBV3-1
j_call: TRBJ2-3
clone_size: many
d_call: -
cdr3_nt: TGTGCCAGCAGTCTCTTTCCGGGCGTCGGATTCACAGATACGCAGTATTTT
cdr3_aa: CASSLFPGVGFTDTQYF

v_call: TRBV20-1
j_call: TRBJ1-2
clone_size: many
d_call: -
cdr3_nt: TGCAGTGCCACAACGGTTGGGGCGGGTGGCTACACCTTC
cdr3_aa: CSATTVGAGGYTF

v_call: TRBV5-1
j_call: TRBJ1-2
clone_size: -
d_call: -
cdr3_nt: TGCGCCAGCAGCGATTCCGGGACGGGCTATGGCTACACCTTC
cdr3_aa: CASSDSGTGYGYTF

v_call: TRBV27
j_call: TRBJ2-7
clone_size: many
d_call: TRBD1
cdr3_nt: TGTGCCAGCAGTTTCAGGGGGCTGTGGTCCTACGAGCAGTACTTC
cdr3_aa: CASSFRGLWSYEQYF

v_call: TRBV12-3/TRBV12-4
j_call: TRBJ1-1
clone_size: many
d_call: -
cdr3_nt: TGTGCCAGCAGTTTTTCTCTATCGGGTGGGACCACTGAAGCTTTCTTT
cdr3_aa: CASSFSLSGGTTEAFF

v_call: TRBV7-8
j_call: TRBJ2-3
clone_size: many
d_call: -
cdr3_nt: TGTGCCAGCAGCCCTTGGTTGGCAGATACGCAGTATTTT
cdr3_aa: CASSPWLADTQYF